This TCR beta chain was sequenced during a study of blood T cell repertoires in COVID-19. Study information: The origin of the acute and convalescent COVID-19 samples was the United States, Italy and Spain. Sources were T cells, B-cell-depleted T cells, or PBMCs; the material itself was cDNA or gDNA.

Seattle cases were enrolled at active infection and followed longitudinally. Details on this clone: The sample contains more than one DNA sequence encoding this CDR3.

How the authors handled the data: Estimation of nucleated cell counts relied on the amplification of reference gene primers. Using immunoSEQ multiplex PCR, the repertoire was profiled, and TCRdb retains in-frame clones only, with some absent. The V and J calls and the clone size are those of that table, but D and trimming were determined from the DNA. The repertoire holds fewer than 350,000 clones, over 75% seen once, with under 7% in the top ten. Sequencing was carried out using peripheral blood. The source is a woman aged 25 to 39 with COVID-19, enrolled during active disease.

The CDR3 DNA follows: TGTGCCAGCAGCTTAGGCGCATACACCGGGGAGCTGTTTTTT. It encodes CASSLGAYTGELFF. The J gene is TRBJ2-2, the V gene TRBV7-9; D call uncertain. V was clipped by 1 base and J by 3 bases, with 6 bases between them. CDR3 length: 14 amino acids. Looked up from germline, CDR1 is SEHNR and CDR2 is FQNEAQ (reference sequence).